This T cell receptor (beta chain) derives from a study of T cells in Graves' hyperthyroidism and ophthalmopathy. General observations from the study: Ophthalmopathy was model-predicted a median about 7.1 months pre-onset.

Patients between 18 and 65 years old had hyperthyroidism, newly diagnosed and lasting under 2 months. TCR beta CDR3 regions were amplified from RNA transcripts. The HTBI primer set drove a first-round RT-PCR of the TCR CDR3. One entry per CDR3 protein, called by TCRdb with MiXCR from the multiplex PCR reads. The data contain some 510,000 distinct CDR3 sequences, 35% to 55% of them singletons. Only a few counts were recorded for this clonotype. Its antigen is as yet unknown. The origin of this receptor is a woman between 18 and 30 years old with Graves' hyperthyroidism. The sample comprised peripheral blood or thyroid tissue (not recorded which).

CDR3 DNA sequence: TGTGCCAGCATCCGGCGGGGGATCGGGACTGAAGCTTTCTTT. It specifies CASIRRGIGTEAFF. This rearrangement joins TRBV5-6 to TRBJ1-1, with D maybe TRBD1 (5 bases). Germline V gene sequence: CDR1 SGHDT, CDR2 YYEEEE. Trimming cost V 6 bases and J 5 bases, with 17 bases left between them. The CDR3 totals 14 residues.